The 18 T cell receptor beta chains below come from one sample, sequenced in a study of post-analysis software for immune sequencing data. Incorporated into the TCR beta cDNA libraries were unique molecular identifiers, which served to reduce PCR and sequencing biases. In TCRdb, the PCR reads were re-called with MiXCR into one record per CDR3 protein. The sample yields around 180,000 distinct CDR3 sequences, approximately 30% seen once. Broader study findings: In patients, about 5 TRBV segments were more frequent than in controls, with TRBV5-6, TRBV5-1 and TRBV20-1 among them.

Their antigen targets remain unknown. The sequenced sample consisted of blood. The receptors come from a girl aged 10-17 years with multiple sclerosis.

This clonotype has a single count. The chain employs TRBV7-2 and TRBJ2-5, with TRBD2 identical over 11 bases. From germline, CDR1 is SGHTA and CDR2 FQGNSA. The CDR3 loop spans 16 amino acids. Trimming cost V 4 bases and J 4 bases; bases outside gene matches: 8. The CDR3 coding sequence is TGTGCCAGCAGCTCGGCAGGACTAGCGGGTCTAGAGACCCAGTACTTC. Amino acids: CASSSAGLAGLETQYF. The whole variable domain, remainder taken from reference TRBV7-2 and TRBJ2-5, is GAGVSQSPSNKVTEKGKDVELRCDPISGHTALYWYRQSLGQGLEFLIYFQGNSAPDKSGLPSDRFSAERTGGSVSTLTIQRTQQEDSAVYLCASSSAGLAGLETQYFGPGTRLLVL.

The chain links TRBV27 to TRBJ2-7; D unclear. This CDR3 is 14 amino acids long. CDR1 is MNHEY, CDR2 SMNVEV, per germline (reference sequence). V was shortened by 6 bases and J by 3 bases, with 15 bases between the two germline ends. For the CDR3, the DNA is TGTGCCAGCAGCTCCGCGGACGGCTACTACGAGCAGTACTTC. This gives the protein CASSSADGYYEQYF.

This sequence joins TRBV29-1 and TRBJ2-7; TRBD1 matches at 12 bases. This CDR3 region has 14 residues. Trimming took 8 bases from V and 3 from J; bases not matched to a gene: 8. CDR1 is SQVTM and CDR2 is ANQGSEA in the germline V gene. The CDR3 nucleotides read TGCAGCTTTAGGGGGACAGGGGGCTTCTACGAGCAGTACTTC. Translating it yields CSFRGTGGFYEQYF.

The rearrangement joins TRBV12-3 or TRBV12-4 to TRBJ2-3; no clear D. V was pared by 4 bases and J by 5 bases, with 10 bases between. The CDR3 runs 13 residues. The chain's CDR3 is CASSSTVEDTQYF. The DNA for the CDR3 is TGTGCCAGCAGTTCGACGGTTGAAGATACGCAGTATTTT.

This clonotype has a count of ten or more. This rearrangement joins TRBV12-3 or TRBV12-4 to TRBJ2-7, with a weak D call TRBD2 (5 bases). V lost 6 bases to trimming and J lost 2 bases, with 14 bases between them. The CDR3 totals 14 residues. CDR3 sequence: CASSPTLGTYEQYF. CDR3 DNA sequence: TGTGCCAGCAGCCCCACACTAGGCACCTACGAGCAGTACTTC.

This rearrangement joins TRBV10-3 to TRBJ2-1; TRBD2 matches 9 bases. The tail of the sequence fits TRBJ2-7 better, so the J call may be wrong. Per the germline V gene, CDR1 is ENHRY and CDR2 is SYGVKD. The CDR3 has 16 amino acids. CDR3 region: CAISLAGTSLYNEQYF. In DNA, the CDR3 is TGTGCCATCAGTCTCGCCGGGACTAGCTTATACAATGAGCAGTACTTC.

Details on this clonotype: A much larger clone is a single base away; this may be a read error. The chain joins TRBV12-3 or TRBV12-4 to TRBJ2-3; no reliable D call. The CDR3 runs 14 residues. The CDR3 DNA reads TGTGCCAGCAGTTTTACCTACAGCACAGATATGCAGTATTTT. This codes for CASSFTYSTDMQYF.

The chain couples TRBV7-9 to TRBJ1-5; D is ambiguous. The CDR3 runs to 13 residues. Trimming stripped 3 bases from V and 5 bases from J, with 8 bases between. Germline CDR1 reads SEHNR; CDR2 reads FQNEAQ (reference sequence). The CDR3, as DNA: TGTGCCAGCAGCTTGGCGGAGGATCAGCCCCAGCATTTT. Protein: CASSLAEDQPQHF.

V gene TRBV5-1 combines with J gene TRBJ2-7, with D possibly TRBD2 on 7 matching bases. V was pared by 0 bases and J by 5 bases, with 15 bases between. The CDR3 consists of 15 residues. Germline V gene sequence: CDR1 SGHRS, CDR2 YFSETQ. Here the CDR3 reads CASSLEGGNSNEQYF. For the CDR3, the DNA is TGCGCCAGCAGCTTGGAGGGGGGGAATTCGAACGAGCAGTACTTC.

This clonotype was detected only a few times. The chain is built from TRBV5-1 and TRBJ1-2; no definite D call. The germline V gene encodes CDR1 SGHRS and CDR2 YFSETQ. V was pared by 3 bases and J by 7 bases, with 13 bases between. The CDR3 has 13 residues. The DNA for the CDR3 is TGCGCCAGCAGCTCCAATAAGGGTGGTGGCTACACCTTC. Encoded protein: CASSSNKGGGYTF.

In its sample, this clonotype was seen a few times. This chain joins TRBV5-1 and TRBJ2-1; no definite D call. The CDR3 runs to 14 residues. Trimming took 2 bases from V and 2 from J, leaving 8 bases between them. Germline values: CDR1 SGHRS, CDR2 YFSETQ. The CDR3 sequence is CASSLSFAYNEQFF. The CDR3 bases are TGCGCCAGCAGCTTAAGTTTTGCCTACAATGAGCAGTTCTTC.

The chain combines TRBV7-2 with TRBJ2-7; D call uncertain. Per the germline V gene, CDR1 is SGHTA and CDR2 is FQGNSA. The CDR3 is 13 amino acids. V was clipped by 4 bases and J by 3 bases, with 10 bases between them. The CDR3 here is CASSSLDNYEQYF. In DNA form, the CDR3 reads TGTGCCAGCAGCTCTCTCGACAACTACGAGCAGTACTTC. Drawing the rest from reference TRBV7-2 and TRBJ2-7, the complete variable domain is GAGVSQSPSNKVTEKGKDVELRCDPISGHTALYWYRQSLGQGLEFLIYFQGNSAPDKSGLPSDRFSAERTGGSVSTLTIQRTQQEDSAVYLCASSSLDNYEQYFGPGTRLTVT.

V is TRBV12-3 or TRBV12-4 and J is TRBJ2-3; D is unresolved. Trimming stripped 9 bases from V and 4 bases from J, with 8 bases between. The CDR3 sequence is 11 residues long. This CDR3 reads CASRSADTQYF. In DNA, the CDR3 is TGTGCCAGTCGGAGTGCAGATACGCAGTATTTT.

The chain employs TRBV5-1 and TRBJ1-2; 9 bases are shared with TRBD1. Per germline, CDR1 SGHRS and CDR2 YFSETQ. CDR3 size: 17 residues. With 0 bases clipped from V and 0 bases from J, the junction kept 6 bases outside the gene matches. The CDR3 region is CASSLGDGTGTNYGYTF. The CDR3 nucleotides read TGCGCCAGCAGCTTGGGGGACGGGACAGGGACTAACTATGGCTACACCTTC.

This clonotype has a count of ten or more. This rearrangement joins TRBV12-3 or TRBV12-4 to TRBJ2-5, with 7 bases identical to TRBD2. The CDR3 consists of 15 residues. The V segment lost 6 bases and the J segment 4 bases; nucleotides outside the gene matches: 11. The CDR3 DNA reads TGTGCCAGCAGCCCTAGCGGCCAAAAGGGAGAGACCCAGTACTTC. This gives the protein CASSPSGQKGETQYF.

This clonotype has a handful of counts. CDR3 in amino acids: CASSQVQTFSYEQYF. DNA of the CDR3: TGTGCCAGCAGCCAAGTCCAGACCTTCTCCTACGAGCAGTACTTC. The chain couples TRBV3-1 to TRBJ2-7; D not certain. Germline V gene data show CDR1 as LGHDT and CDR2 as YNNKEL (reference sequence). The CDR3 extends over 15 amino acids. V was clipped by 1 base and J by 0 bases, with 10 bases between them.

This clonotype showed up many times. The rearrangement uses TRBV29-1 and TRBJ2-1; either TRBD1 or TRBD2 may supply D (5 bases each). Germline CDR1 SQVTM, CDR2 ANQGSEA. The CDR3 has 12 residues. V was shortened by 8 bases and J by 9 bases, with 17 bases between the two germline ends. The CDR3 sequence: CSPNDQRGEQFF. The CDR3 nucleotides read TGCAGCCCGAACGATCAGAGGGGTGAGCAGTTCTTC.

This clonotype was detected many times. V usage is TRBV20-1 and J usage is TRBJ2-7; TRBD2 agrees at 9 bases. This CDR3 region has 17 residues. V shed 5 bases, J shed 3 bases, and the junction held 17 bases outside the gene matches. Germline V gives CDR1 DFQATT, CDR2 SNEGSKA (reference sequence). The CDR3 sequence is CSAQELGTSGSYYEQYF. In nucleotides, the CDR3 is TGCAGTGCTCAGGAACTTGGCACTAGCGGGTCCTACTACGAGCAGTACTTC.